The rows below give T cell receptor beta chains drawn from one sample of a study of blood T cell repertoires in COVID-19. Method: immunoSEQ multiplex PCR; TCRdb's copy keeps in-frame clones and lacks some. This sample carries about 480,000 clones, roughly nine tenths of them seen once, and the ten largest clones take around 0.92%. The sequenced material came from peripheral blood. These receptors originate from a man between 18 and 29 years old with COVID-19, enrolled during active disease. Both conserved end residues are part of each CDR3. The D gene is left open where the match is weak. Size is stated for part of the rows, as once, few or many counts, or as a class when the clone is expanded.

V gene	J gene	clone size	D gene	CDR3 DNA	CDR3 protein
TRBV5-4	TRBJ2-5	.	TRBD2	TGTGCCAGCAGCCCGAGACTAGCGGGATATGAGACCCAGTACTTC	CASSPRLAGYETQYF
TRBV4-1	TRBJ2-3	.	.	TGCGCCAGCAGCCAGGACAGCCCCACAGATACGCAGTATTTT	CASSQDSPTDTQYF
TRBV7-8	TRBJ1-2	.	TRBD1	TGTGCCAGCAGCTCCGACGGACAGGGAAAAACTAACTATGGCTACACCTTC	CASSSDGQGKTNYGYTF
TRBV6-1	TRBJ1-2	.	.	TGTGCCAGCAGTGAACGTGACACGGCTACAGGGTCCCCTAACTATGGCTACACCTTC	CASSERDTATGSPNYGYTF
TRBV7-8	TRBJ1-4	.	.	TGTGCCAGCAGCGACAGATTTCCGGATGAAAAACTGTTTTTT	CASSDRFPDEKLFF
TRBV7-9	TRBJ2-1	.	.	TGTGCCAGCAGCTTAGCCCAGGGTGGCTTGGATGAGCAGTTCTTC	CASSLAQGGLDEQFF
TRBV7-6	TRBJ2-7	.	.	TGTGCCAGCAGCTTATATCAGGAGGCAAACTACGAGCAGTACTTC	CASSLYQEANYEQYF
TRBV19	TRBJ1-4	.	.	TGTGCCACTGCGACAGACTCTAATGAAAAACTGTTTTTT	CATATDSNEKLFF
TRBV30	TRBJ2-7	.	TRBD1	TGTGCCTGGAGTACCGCGACAGGGGATGTGGGCTACGAGCAGTACTTC	CAWSTATGDVGYEQYF
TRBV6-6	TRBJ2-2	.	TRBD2	TGTGCCAGCAGTCTCCCGGGACTAATAAACACCGGGGAGCTGTTTTTT	CASSLPGLINTGELFF
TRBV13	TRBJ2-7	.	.	TGTGCCAGCAGGACTTCCCTAAGCTACGAGCAGTACTTC	CASRTSLSYEQYF
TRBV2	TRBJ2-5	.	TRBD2	TGTGCCAGCGGGGCGGGAGGGGAGACCCAGTACTTC	CASGAGGETQYF
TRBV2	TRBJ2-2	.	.	TGTGCCAGCAGCGGGGACAATTTAACACCGGCGGAGCTGTTTTTT	CASSGDNLTPAELFF
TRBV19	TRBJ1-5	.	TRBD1	TGTGCCAGTAGTTGGACAGGGAAAAGGGATCAGCCCCAGCATTTT	CASSWTGKRDQPQHF
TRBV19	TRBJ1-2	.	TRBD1	TGTGCCAGTAGTATAAACCAGGGGGCTTCGAACTATGGCTACACCTTC	CASSINQGASNYGYTF
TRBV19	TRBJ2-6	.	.	TGTGCCACTGAAGACAGGCTGAGCTCTGGGGCCAACGTCCTGACTTTC	CATEDRLSSGANVLTF
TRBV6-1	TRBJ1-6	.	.	TGTGCCAGCAGTGAGCAGGGTAATTCACCCCTCCACTTT	CASSEQGNSPLHF
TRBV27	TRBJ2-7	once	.	TGTGCCACCACCGGGACTTACTCCTACGAGCAGTACTTC	CATTGTYSYEQYF
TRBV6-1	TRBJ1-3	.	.	TGTGCCAGCAGTGAACTCGGGACACTCTCTGGAAACACCATATATTTT	CASSELGTLSGNTIYF
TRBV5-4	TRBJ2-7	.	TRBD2	TGTGCCAGCAGCTCCGGGACTAGCGGCTCCTACGAGCAGTACTTC	CASSSGTSGSYEQYF
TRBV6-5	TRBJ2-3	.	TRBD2	TGTGCCAGCAGTTACGAGCGGGGGACAGATACGCAGTATTTT	CASSYERGTDTQYF
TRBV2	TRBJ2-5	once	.	TGTGCCAGCAGCACCGATGGGCCAGCAAAGACCCAGTACTTC	CASSTDGPAKTQYF
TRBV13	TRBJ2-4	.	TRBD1	TGTGCCAGCAGCTATGGGACAGGGGGCTCCAAAAACATTCAGTACTTC	CASSYGTGGSKNIQYF
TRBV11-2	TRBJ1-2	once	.	TGTGCCAGCAGACAGAGCTATGGCTACACCTTC	CASRQSYGYTF
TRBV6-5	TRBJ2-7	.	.	TGTGCCAGCAGTTTTCGTCGGAGGTCCTACGAGCAGTACTTC	CASSFRRRSYEQYF
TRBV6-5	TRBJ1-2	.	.	TGTGCCAGCAGTTACCGACAGGATCATAACTATGGCTACACCTTC	CASSYRQDHNYGYTF
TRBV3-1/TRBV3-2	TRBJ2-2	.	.	TGTGCCAGCAGCCAACGGGGGGCTGGGACCGGGGAGCTGTTTTTT	CASSQRGAGTGELFF
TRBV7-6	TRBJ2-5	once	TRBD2	TGTGCCAGCAGCTTAGGCCAGACTAGCGGGGGCCAAGAGACCCAGTACTTC	CASSLGQTSGGQETQYF
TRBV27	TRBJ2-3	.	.	TGTGCCAGCAGGACCGGAGTGCCCACAGATACGCAGTATTTT	CASRTGVPTDTQYF
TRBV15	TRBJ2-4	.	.	TGTGCCACCACCGCCTTAGAAGGCGGAAACATTCAGTACTTC	CATTALEGGNIQYF
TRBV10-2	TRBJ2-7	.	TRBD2	TGCGCCAGCAGAGCAACGGGAGGCCGAAACTACGAGCAGTACTTC	CASRATGGRNYEQYF
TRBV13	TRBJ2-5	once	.	TGTGCCAGCAGCTTAGATATGGGGCTAGCGGAGACCCAGTACTTC	CASSLDMGLAETQYF
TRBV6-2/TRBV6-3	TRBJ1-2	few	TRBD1	TGTGCCAGCAGTTATTATGGGACAGGCACCTTGGGGTATGGCTACACCTTC	CASSYYGTGTLGYGYTF
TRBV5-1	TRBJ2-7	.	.	TGCGCCAGCAGCGTCCCCTCGGACGAGCAGTACTTC	CASSVPSDEQYF
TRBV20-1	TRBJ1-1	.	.	TGCAGTGCTAGATACAGGGTTGGAGCTTTCTTT	CSARYRVGAFF
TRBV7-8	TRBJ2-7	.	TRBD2	TGTGCCAGCAGCTTAGGGCTAGCGGGAGACGAGCAGTACTTC	CASSLGLAGDEQYF
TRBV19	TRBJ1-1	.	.	TGTGCCAGTAGTATGTGGGGGGGATACACTGAAGCTTTCTTT	CASSMWGGYTEAFF
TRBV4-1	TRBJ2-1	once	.	TGCGCCAGCAGCCCGAGGATACTTCCTTCCAATGAGCAGTTCTTC	CASSPRILPSNEQFF
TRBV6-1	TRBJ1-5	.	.	TGTGCCAGCAGTGAAGTGTTGGGGGGGCGTCAGCCCCAGCATTTT	CASSEVLGGRQPQHF
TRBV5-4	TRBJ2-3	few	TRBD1	TGTGCCAGCAGCTTACCGGGACAGGGCACAGATACGCAGTATTTT	CASSLPGQGTDTQYF
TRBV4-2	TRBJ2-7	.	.	TGTGCCAGCAGCCACGAAAATCCCGACTTGAGCTACGAGCAGTACTTC	CASSHENPDLSYEQYF
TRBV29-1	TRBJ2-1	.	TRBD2	TGCAGCGCCCGCCCTATTGGGCGGGGGGGGATGTACAATGAGCAGTTCTTC	CSARPIGRGGMYNEQFF
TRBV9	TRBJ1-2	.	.	TGTGCCAGCAGCGTAGGATCAACGGGGGGCTACACCTTC	CASSVGSTGGYTF
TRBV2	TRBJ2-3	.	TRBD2	TGTGCCAGCAGTTTCCCCCGACTAGCGATCTCTGAGAACACAGATACGCAGTATTTT	CASSFPRLAISENTDTQYF
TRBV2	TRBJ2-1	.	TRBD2	TGTGCCAGCAGTGAGGCGGGGGGCCTCAATGAGCAGTTCTTC	CASSEAGGLNEQFF
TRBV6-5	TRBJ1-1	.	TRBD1	TGTGCCAGCACCTCGGGACAGGGGTACACTGAAGCTTTCTTT	CASTSGQGYTEAFF
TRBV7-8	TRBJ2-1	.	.	TGTGCCAGCAGCTTAGCGGGGGGGCGTGAGCAGTTCTTC	CASSLAGGREQFF
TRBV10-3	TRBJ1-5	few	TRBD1	TGTGCCATCACTGGGACAGCTGAGTATCAGCCCCAGCATTTT	CAITGTAEYQPQHF
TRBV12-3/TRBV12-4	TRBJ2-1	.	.	TGTGCCAGCAGTTTGGGACTTCTGGCTGAGCAGTTCTTC	CASSLGLLAEQFF
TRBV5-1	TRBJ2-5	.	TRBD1	TGCGCCAGCAGCTTGGAGGACAGGTTGGAGACCCAGTACTTC	CASSLEDRLETQYF
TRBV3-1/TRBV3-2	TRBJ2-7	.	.	TGTGCCAGCAGCCAAGTTACCGGGACAACAGGGGAGCAGTACTTC	CASSQVTGTTGEQYF
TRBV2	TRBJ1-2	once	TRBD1	TGTGCCAGCAGTGTTGGACAGGGATTCTATGGCTACACCTTC	CASSVGQGFYGYTF
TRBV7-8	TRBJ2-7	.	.	TGTGCCAGCAGCTACGAACAGGGTTGGTCCTACGAGCAGTACTTC	CASSYEQGWSYEQYF
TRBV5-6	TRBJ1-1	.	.	TGTGCCAGCAGCCCCCAGGGCTTTGAAGCTTTCTTT	CASSPQGFEAFF
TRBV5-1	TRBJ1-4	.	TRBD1	TGCGCCAGCAGCTTGCAGGGGGCGGAGGAAAAACTGTTTTTT	CASSLQGAEEKLFF
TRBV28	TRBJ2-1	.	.	TGTGCCAGCAGTTTGACGGAGTATGAGCAGTTCTTC	CASSLTEYEQFF
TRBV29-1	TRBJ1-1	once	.	TGCAGCGTTCAGGGCAGGGTGAACACTGAAGCTTTCTTT	CSVQGRVNTEAFF
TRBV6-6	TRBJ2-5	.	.	TGTGCCAGCAGTTACTCGAGCGGGCAAGAGACCCAGTACTTC	CASSYSSGQETQYF
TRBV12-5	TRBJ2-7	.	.	TGTGCTAGTGGAAACGGCTACGAGCAGTACTTC	CASGNGYEQYF